This T cell receptor (beta chain) was found in a study of blood T cell repertoires in COVID-19. Whole-study context: Samples of COVID-19 (acute and convalescent) were obtained from the United States, Italy and Spain. From T cells, B-cell-depleted T cells, or PBMCs came the material, which was cDNA or gDNA.

Germline-derived CDR1 and CDR2 are MNHEY and SMNVEV (reference sequence). V lost 6 bases and J lost 7; bases outside the gene matches: 14. The CDR3 is 15 residues long. Under the authors' procedure: Using reference gene primer amplification, nucleated cell counts were estimated. The assay was immunoSEQ multiplex PCR, and TCRdb's table has in-frame clones only and misses some. Clone size and V and J calls were adopted from that table, with D and trimming inferred from the DNA. The sample contains roughly 170,000 clones, approximately 87% of which appear only once. The specimen sequenced was peripheral blood. The sequence was collected from a man between 65 and 79 years old with active or convalescent COVID-19. The V and J genes are TRBV27 and TRBJ2-5, with 7 bases fitting TRBD1. The CDR3 here is CASSPKPDRRWTQYF. CDR3 DNA sequence: TGTGCCAGCAGCCCAAAACCGGACAGGCGGTGGACCCAGTACTTC.